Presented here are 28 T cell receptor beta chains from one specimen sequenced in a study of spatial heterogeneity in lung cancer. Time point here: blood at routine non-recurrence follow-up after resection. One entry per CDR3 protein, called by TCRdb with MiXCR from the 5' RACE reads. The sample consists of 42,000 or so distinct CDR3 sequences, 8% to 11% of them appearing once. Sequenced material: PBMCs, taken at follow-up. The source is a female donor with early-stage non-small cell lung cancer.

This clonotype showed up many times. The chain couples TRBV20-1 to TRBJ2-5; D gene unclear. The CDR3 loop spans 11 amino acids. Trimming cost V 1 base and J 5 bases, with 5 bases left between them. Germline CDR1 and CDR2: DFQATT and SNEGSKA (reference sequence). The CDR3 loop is CSARVSETQYF. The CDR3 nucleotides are TGCAGTGCTAGAGTATCTGAGACCCAGTACTTC.

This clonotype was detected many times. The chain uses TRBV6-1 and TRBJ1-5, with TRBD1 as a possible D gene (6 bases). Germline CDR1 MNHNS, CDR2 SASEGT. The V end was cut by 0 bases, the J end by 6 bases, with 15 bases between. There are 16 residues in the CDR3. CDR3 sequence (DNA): TGTGCCAGCAGTGAAGCGCTTGACGGAGGGGGTCAGCCCCAGCATTTT. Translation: CASSEALDGGGQPQHF.

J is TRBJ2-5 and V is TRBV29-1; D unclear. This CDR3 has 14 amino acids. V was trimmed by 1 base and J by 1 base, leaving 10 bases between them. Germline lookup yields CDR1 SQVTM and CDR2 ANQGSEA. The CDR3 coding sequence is TGCAGCGTTGAAGGGTCGGCGGTCCAAGAGACCCAGTACTTC. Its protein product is CSVEGSAVQETQYF.

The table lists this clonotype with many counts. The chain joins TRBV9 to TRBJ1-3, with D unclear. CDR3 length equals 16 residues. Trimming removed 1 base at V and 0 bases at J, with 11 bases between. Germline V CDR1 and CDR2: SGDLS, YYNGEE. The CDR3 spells CASSVFDTDSGNTIYF. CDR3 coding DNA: TGTGCCAGCAGCGTATTCGACACCGACTCTGGAAACACCATATATTTT.

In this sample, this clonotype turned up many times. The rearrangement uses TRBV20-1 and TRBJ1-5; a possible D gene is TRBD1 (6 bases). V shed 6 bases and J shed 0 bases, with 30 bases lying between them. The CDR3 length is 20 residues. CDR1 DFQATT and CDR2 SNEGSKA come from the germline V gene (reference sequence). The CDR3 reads CSAKTQSRGAELYSNQPQHF. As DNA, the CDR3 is TGCAGTGCCAAGACCCAATCAAGGGGGGCAGAATTGTATAGCAATCAGCCCCAGCATTTT.

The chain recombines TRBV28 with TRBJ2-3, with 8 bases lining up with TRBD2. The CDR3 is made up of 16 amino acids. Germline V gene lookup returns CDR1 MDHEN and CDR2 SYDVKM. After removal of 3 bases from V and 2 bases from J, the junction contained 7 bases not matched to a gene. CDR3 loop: CASSFGASGPTDTQYF. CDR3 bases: TGTGCCAGCAGTTTTGGCGCTAGCGGGCCCACAGATACGCAGTATTTT.

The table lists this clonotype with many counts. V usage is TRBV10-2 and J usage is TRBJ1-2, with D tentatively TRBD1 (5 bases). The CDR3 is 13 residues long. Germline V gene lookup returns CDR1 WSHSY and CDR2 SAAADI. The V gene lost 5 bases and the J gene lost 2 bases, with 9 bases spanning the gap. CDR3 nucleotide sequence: TGCGCCAGCAGTCAGGGCCCCAACTATGGCTACACCTTC. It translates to CASSQGPNYGYTF.

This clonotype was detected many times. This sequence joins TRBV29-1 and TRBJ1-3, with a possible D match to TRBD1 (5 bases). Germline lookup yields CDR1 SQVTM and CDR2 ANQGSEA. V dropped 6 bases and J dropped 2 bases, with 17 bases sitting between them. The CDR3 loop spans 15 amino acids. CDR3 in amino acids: CSVRDQGGTGNTIYF. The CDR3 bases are TGCAGCGTAAGAGACCAGGGAGGCACTGGAAACACCATATATTTT.

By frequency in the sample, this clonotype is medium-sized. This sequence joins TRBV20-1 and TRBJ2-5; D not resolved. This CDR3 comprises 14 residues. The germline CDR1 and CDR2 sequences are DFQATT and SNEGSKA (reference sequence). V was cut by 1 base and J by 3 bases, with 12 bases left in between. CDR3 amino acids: CSARVHNEEETQYF. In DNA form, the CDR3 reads TGCAGTGCTAGAGTGCATAACGAAGAAGAGACCCAGTACTTC.

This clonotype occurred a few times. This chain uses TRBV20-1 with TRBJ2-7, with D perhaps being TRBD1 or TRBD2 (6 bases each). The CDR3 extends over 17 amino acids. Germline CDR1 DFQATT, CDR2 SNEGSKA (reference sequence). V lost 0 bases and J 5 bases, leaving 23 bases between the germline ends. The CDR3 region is CSARDTGEGGRRHEQYF. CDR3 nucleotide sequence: TGCAGTGCTAGAGATACGGGAGAAGGGGGAAGGCGCCACGAGCAGTACTTC.

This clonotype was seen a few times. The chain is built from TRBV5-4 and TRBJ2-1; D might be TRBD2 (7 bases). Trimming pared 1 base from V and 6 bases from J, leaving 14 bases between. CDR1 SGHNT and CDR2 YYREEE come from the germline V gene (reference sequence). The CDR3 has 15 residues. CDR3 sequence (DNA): TGTGCCAGCAGCTTGCTGGGGGAGGGGGTCAATGAGCAGTTCTTC. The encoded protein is CASSLLGEGVNEQFF.

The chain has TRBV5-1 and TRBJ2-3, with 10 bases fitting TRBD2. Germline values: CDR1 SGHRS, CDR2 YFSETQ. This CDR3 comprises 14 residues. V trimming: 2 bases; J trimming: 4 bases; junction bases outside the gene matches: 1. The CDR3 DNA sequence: TGCGCCAGCAGCTTTGGACTAGCGGCAGATACGCAGTATTTT. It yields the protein CASSFGLAADTQYF.

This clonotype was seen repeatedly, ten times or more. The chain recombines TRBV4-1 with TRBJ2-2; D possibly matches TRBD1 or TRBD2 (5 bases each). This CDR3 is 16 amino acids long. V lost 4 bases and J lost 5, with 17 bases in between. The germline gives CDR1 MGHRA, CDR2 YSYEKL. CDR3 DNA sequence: TGCGCCAGCAGCCCCACCGGGTGGGGGTCGACCGGGGAGCTGTTTTTT. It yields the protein CASSPTGWGSTGELFF.

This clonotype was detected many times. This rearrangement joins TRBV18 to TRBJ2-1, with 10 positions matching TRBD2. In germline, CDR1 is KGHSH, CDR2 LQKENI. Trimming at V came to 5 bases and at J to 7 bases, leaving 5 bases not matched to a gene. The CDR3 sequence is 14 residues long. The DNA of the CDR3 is TGTGCCAGCTCATTACTAGCGGGGATGAATGAGCAGTTCTTC. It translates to CASSLLAGMNEQFF.

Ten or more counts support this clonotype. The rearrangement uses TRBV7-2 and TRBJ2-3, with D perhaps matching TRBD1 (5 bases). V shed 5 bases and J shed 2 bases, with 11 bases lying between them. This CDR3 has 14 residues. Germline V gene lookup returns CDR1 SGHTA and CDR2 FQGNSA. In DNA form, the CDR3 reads TGTGCCAGCAGCGACGCAGGGTCCACAGATACGCAGTATTTT. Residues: CASSDAGSTDTQYF.

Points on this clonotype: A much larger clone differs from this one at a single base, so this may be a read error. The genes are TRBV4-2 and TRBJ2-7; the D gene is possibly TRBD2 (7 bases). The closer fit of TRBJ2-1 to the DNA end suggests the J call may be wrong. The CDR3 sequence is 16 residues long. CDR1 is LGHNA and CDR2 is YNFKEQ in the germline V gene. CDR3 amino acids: CASSQVGEGQRYEQFF. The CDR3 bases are TGTGCCAGCAGCCAAGTGGGGGAGGGACAAAGATACGAGCAGTTCTTC.

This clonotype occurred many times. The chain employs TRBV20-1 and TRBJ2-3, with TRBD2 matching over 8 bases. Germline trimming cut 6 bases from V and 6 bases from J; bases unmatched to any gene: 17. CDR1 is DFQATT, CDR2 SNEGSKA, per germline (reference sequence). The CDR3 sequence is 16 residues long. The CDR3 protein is CSASAAAGVAVDTQYF. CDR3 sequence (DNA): TGCAGTGCGTCGGCCGCAGCGGGGGTGGCTGTGGATACGCAGTATTTT.

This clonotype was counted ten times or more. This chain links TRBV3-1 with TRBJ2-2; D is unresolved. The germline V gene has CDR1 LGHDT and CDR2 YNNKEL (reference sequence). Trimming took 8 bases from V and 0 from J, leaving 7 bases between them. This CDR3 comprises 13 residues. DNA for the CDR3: TGTGCCAGCTTTGACGCGAACACCGGGGAGCTGTTTTTT. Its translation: CASFDANTGELFF.

CDR3 sequence reads: CASRSSGGAMKTQYF. The CDR3 nucleotides are TGTGCCAGCAGAAGTAGCGGGGGGGCTATGAAGACCCAGTACTTC. The chain couples TRBV6-5 to TRBJ2-5; 11 bases match TRBD2. V trimming: 6 bases; J trimming: 6 bases; junction bases outside the gene matches: 9. The CDR3 sequence is 15 residues long. CDR1 and CDR2 (germline): MNHEY, SVGAGI.

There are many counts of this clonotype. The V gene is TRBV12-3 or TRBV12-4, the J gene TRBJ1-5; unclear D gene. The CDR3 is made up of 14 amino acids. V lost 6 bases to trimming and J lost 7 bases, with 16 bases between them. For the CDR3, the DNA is TGTGCCAGCAGCCACACCCGATTCCGGCAGCCCCAGCATTTT. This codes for CASSHTRFRQPQHF.

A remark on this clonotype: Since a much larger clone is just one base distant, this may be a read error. CDR3 nucleotide sequence: TGTGCCAGCAGCTCGGACGGCCGTGAGCAGTTCTTC. Its translation: CASSSDGREQFF. The chain combines TRBV3-1 with TRBJ2-1; no reliable D call. CDR1 and CDR2 (germline): LGHDT, YNNKEL (reference sequence). V gave up 5 bases and J gave up 9 bases, with 11 bases separating them. This CDR3 is 12 amino acids long.

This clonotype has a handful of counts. The CDR3 is CSAARGGNTGELFF. The CDR3 nucleotides are TGCAGCGCCGCCCGTGGGGGTAACACCGGGGAGCTGTTTTTT. The chain combines TRBV29-1 with TRBJ2-2; either TRBD1 or TRBD2 may fit D (5 bases each). V shed 7 bases and J shed 2 bases, with 14 bases lying between them. CDR1 SQVTM and CDR2 ANQGSEA come from the germline V gene. The CDR3 is 14 residues long.

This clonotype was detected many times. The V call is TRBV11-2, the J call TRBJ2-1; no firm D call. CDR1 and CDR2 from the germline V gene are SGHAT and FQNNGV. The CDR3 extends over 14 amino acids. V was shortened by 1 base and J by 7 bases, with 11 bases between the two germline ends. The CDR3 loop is CASSLGPVRNEQFF. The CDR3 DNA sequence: TGTGCCAGCAGCTTAGGCCCCGTTAGGAATGAGCAGTTCTTC.

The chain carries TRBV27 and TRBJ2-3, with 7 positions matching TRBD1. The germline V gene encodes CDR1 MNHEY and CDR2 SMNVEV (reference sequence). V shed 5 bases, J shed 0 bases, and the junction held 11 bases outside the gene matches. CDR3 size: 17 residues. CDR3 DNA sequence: TGTGCCAGCAGTACCCGGGACAGACTCAATAGCACAGATACGCAGTATTTT. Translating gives CASSTRDRLNSTDTQYF.

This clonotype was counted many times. The DNA for the CDR3 is TGTGCCAGCAGCTTGGGACAGGGATTCGGCTACACCTTC. Translated, it gives CASSLGQGFGYTF. The V call is TRBV5-5, the J call TRBJ1-2; TRBD1 agrees at 7 bases. The CDR3 covers 13 residues. Trimming cost V 0 bases and J 8 bases; bases outside gene matches: 4. Germline V gene lookup returns CDR1 SGHKS and CDR2 YYEKEE (reference sequence).

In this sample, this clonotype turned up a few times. CDR3 bases: TGTGCCAGCAGCCCGTCGTTAGACTCTGGGGCCAACGTCCTGACTTTC. It codes for CASSPSLDSGANVLTF. The V call is TRBV5-4, the J call TRBJ2-6; D is unresolved. V was clipped by 4 bases and J by 0 bases, with 11 bases between them. Germline V gene lookup returns CDR1 SGHNT and CDR2 YYREEE (reference sequence). This CDR3 comprises 16 residues. Full variable domain (missing parts from reference TRBV5-4 and TRBJ2-6): ETGVTQSPTHLIKTRGQQVTLRCSSQSGHNTVSWYQQALGQGPQFIFQYYREEENGRGNFPPRFSGLQFPNYSSELNVNALELDDSALYLCASSPSLDSGANVLTFGAGSRLTVL.

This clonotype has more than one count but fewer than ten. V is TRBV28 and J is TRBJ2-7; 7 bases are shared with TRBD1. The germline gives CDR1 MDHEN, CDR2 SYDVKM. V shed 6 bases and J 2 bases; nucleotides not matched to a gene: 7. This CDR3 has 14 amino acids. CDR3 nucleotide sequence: TGTGCCAGCAGAAGGGGCCAGGGGGCCTACGAGCAGTACTTC. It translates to CASRRGQGAYEQYF.

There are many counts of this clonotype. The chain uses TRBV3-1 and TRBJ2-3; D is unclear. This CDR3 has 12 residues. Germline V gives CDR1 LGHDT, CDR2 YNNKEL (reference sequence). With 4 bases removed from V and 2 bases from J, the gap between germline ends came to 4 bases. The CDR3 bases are TGTGCCAGCAGCCGATACACAGATACGCAGTATTTT. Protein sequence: CASSRYTDTQYF.